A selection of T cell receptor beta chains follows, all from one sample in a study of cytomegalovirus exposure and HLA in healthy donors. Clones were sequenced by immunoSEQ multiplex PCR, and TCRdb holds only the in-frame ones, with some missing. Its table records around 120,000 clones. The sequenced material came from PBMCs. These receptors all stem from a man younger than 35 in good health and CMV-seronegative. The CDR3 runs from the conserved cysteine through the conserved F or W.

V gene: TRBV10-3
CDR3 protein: CAISEPRRGLYSNQPQHF

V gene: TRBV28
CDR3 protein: CASSTPGVAPVEAFF

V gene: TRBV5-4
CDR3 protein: CASSLPVARGYTF

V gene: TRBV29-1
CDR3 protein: CSGGTATGELFF

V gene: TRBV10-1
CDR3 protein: CASSEFGAEKLFF

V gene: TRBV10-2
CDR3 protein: CASRTGAGNTIYF

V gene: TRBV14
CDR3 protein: CASSQTEDREGGELFF

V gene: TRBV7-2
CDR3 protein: CASSHYGGDLTNEQFF

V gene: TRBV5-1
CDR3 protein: CASSQGGLAGDNEQFF

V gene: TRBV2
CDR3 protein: CASSDIPGDSDGNEQFF

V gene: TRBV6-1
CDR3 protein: CASSFDDINGYTF

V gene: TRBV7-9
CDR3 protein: CASTLKPTGELFF

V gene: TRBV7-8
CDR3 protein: CASSLNWLEVTEAFF

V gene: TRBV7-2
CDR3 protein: CASSLGGVQETQYF

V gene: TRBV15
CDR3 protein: CAIRTGGSYEQYF

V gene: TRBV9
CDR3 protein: CASSVGLAGGRNEQFF

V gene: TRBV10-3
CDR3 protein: CAISGGRRYGQETQYF

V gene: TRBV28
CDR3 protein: CASSLGGLAGGNTGELFF

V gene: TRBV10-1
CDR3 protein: CAGRSTSGEQFF

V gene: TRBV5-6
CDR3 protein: CASSLEVTSVETQYF

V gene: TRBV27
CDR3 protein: CASATREGPRIIVEAFF

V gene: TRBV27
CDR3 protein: CASSLLGTEGNTIYF

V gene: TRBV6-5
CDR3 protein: CASSLDRVNTEAFF

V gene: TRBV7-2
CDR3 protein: CASSPGLRNIQYF

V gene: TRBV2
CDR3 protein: CASGTSYNEQFF

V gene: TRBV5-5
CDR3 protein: CASSSFGTEVGNQPQHF

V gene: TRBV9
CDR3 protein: CASSNDRDRIRHGYTF

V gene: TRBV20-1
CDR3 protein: CSARANYEQYF

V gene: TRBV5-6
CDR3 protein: CASSLGTGGADGYTF

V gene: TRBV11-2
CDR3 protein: CASSDQMGIAFF

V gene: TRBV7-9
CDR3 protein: CASSPPVDRGSFF

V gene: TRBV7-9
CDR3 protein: CASSSIFPGQGPKNTEAFF

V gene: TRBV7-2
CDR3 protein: CASSLQMSSGNTIYF

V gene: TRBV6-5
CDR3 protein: CASSGTPYEQYF

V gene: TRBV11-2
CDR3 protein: CASSPMPGRAIANTEAFF

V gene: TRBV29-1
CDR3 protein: CSVATSGRRETQYF

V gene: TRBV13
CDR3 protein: CASSPSNEAYEQYF

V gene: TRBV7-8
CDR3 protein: CASSFTSGSSTGELFF

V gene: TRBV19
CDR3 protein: CASNRGMLQYF

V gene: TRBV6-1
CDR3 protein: CAAGRAANYGYTF

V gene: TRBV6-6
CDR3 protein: CASTQGNGEKLFF

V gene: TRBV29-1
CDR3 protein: CSARGGSGYTF

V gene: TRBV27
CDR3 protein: CASSSDLVGLAGLRDTQYF

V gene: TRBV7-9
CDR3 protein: CASTLINSQNIQYF

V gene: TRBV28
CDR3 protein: CASTLRDRGIYYGYTF

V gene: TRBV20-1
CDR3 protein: CSAFRAEAFF